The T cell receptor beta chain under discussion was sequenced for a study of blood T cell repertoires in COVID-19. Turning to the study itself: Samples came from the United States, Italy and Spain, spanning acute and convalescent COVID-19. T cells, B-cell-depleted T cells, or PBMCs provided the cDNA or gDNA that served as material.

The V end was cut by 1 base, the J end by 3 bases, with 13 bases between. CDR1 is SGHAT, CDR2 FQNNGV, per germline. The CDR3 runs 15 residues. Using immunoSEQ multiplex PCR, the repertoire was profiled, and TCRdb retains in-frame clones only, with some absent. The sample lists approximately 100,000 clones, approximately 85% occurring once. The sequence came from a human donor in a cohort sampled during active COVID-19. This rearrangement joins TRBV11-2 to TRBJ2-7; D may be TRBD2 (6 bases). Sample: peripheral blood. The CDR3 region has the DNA TGTGCCAGCAGCTTAGTAACGGCGGGGCTCTACGAGCAGTACTTC. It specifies CASSLVTAGLYEQYF.